One sample yielded the 27 T cell receptor beta chains listed below, sequenced in a study of shared clonotypes between healthy human individuals. Clones were read by immunoSEQ multiplex PCR, and TCRdb kept only the in-frame ones, dropping some. The table includes about 2,500,000 clones, 85% to 95% detected once. The specimen sequenced was naive CD4+ T cells sorted from blood. Described subset: CD45RA+ positively selected. The origin of the receptors is a man in his late teens or twenties in good health.

The genes are TRBV5-1 and TRBJ1-5, with a weak D call TRBD1 (6 bases). The CDR3 length is 15 residues. V lost 3 bases and J lost 4, with 14 bases in between. Germline CDR1 is SGHRS and CDR2 is YFSETQ. The chain's CDR3 is CASSYLGGSNQPQHF. Written as DNA, the CDR3 is TGCGCCAGCAGCTACCTCGGGGGCTCGAATCAGCCCCAGCATTTT.

V usage is TRBV5-8 and J usage is TRBJ1-5; TRBD1 aligns across 9 bases. J gave up 7 bases and V 4 bases, and 6 bases lay outside the gene matches. CDR3 length: 14 amino acids. In germline, CDR1 is SGHTS, CDR2 YDEGEE. This chain's CDR3 is CASSLQGARQPQHF. CDR3 sequence (DNA): TGTGCCAGCAGCCTACAGGGGGCGAGGCAGCCCCAGCATTTT.

The CDR3 is CASRMTGAGNTIYF. In DNA, the CDR3 is TGTGCCAGCAGGATGACAGGGGCAGGAAACACCATATATTTT. The chain is built from TRBV2 and TRBJ1-3; TRBD1 agrees at 8 bases. Per germline, CDR1 SNHLY and CDR2 FYNNEI. The CDR3 runs 14 residues. Germline trimming cut 6 bases from V and 4 bases from J; bases unmatched to any gene: 5.

The chain recombines TRBV30 with TRBJ1-4, with D perhaps TRBD1 (6 bases). V shed 0 bases and J shed 8 bases, with 19 bases lying between them. From germline, CDR1 is GTSNPN and CDR2 SVGIG (reference sequence). The CDR3 sequence is 16 residues long. This CDR3 reads CAWSVSWGGAGEKLFF. The CDR3 region has the DNA TGTGCCTGGAGTGTCAGTTGGGGGGGCGCGGGGGAAAAACTGTTTTTT.

In this sample, this clone turned up a few times. The chain couples TRBV30 to TRBJ1-4; D gene ambiguous. Germline V gene data show CDR1 as GTSNPN and CDR2 as SVGIG (reference sequence). Trimming took 4 bases from V and 8 from J, leaving 8 bases between them. This CDR3 has 11 residues. CDR3 protein: CAWNTVEKLFF. The CDR3 coding sequence is TGTGCCTGGAACACAGTAGAAAAACTGTTTTTT.

Note on this clone: The sample carries other DNA sequences with the same CDR3. The chain employs TRBV9 and TRBJ1-6, with no clear D. V dropped 0 bases and J dropped 6 bases, with 7 bases sitting between them. Germline CDR1 and CDR2: SGDLS and YYNGEE. This CDR3 is built from 14 residues. This CDR3 is CASSVEGFNSPLHF. The DNA for the CDR3 is TGTGCCAGCAGCGTAGAAGGGTTTAATTCACCCCTCCACTTT.

The chain employs TRBV6-6 and TRBJ2-7, with D hard to call. The germline gives CDR1 MNHNY, CDR2 SVGAGI (reference sequence). This CDR3 spans 14 amino acids. Trimming shortened V by 5 bases and J by 4 bases, and 15 bases separated the two germline ends. The CDR3 reads CASSPPTRWYEQYF. The DNA for the CDR3 is TGTGCCAGCAGTCCCCCGACCCGATGGTACGAGCAGTACTTC.

This chain connects TRBV9 to TRBJ1-1; D may be TRBD1 (6 bases). Trimming shortened V by 0 bases and J by 3 bases, and 18 bases separated the two germline ends. CDR3 size: 17 residues. Germline V gene sequence: CDR1 SGDLS, CDR2 YYNGEE. CDR3 sequence (DNA): TGTGCCAGCAGCGTAGCCACCCGGGGGGGCGCAGACACTGAAGCTTTCTTT. Protein: CASSVATRGGADTEAFF. Full variable domain (remainder filled in from reference TRBV9 and TRBJ1-1): DSGVTQTPKHLITATGQRVTLRCSPRSGDLSVYWYQQSLDQGLQFLIQYYNGEERAKGNILERFSAQQFPDLHSELNLSSLELGDSALYFCASSVATRGGADTEAFFGQGTRLTVV.

The V call is TRBV5-1, the J call TRBJ2-5, with D hard to call. Trimming removed 0 bases from V and 5 bases from J, with 14 bases in between. This CDR3 has 15 amino acids. Germline V gene sequence: CDR1 SGHRS, CDR2 YFSETQ. CDR3 sequence reads: CASSLEASSRETQYF. The CDR3 coding sequence is TGCGCCAGCAGCTTGGAGGCCAGCTCCAGGGAGACCCAGTACTTC.

This chain connects TRBV2 to TRBJ1-2, with unresolved D. The length of the CDR3 is 12 residues. Germline values: CDR1 SNHLY, CDR2 FYNNEI. V was pared by 5 bases and J by 8 bases, with 12 bases between. Written as DNA, the CDR3 is TGTGCCAGCAGTAGTGGACCCCCCGGCTACACCTTC. Protein product: CASSSGPPGYTF.

The V gene is TRBV28, the J gene TRBJ1-4; D remains unclear. V lost 10 bases, J lost 7 bases, and 16 bases lay in between. Germline CDR1 is MDHEN and CDR2 is SYDVKM. The CDR3 covers 13 residues. CDR3 loop: CATLRGLTEKLFF. CDR3 sequence (DNA): TGTGCCACCCTTCGAGGGCTAACTGAAAAACTGTTTTTT.

On this clone: This specimen includes other DNA sequences encoding the same CDR3. This rearrangement joins TRBV5-1 to TRBJ2-3; 9 nucleotides line up with TRBD1. Losses at the gene ends were 3 bases for V and 2 bases for J; bases not matched to a gene: 4. Per germline, CDR1 SGHRS and CDR2 YFSETQ. The CDR3 has 15 residues. For the CDR3, the DNA is TGCGCCAGCAGCTGGGGACAGGGCTCCACAGATACGCAGTATTTT. This gives the protein CASSWGQGSTDTQYF.

On this clone itself: Other nucleotide sequences from this sample produce the same CDR3. The chain combines TRBV30 with TRBJ2-7; TRBD1 aligns across 7 bases. Germline lookup yields CDR1 GTSNPN and CDR2 SVGIG (reference sequence). There are 12 residues in the CDR3. The ends lost 5 bases at V and 1 base at J; junction bases unmatched: 2. The CDR3 nucleotides read TGTGCCTGGGGGGACAGTTCCTACGAGCAGTACTTC. Protein: CAWGDSSYEQYF.

The rearrangement joins TRBV19 to TRBJ2-1, with TRBD1 matching over 7 bases. The CDR3 consists of 15 residues. Germline V CDR1 and CDR2: LNHDA, SQIVND (reference sequence). J was trimmed by 2 bases and V by 9 bases; bases with no gene match: 10. In DNA form, the CDR3 reads TGTGCCAGCACTAAGACAGGGAACCCCTACAATGAGCAGTTCTTC. Translation gives CASTKTGNPYNEQFF.

The chain uses TRBV6-5 and TRBJ2-5; 9 bases match TRBD2. Germline assignment: CDR1 MNHEY and CDR2 SVGAGI. V lost 5 bases and J lost 7; bases outside the gene matches: 8. The length of the CDR3 is 14 residues. The CDR3 region has the DNA TGTGCCAGCAGTAACGCGGGGGGGCCGGGGACCCAGTACTTC. Its protein product is CASSNAGGPGTQYF.

The V and J genes are TRBV30 and TRBJ1-6; no clear D. The CDR3 has 12 residues. Trimming stripped 0 bases from V and 10 bases from J, with 7 bases between. Germline V gene sequence: CDR1 GTSNPN, CDR2 SVGIG (reference sequence). CDR3 loop: CAWSVRGSPLHF. In nucleotides, the CDR3 is TGTGCCTGGAGTGTACGTGGCTCACCCCTCCACTTT. The complete variable domain, with remaining parts taken from reference TRBV30 and TRBJ1-6, reads SQTIHQWPATLVQPVGSPLSLECTVEGTSNPNLYWYRQAAGRGLQLLFYSVGIGQISSEVPQNLSASRPQDRQFILSSKKLLLSDSGFYLCAWSVRGSPLHFGNGTRLTVT.

The chain joins TRBV7-2 to TRBJ2-7; perhaps D is TRBD1 or TRBD2 (6 bases each). Germline-derived CDR1 and CDR2 are SGHTA and FQGNSA. V dropped 2 bases and J dropped 4 bases, with 15 bases sitting between them. The CDR3 loop spans 15 amino acids. The DNA of the CDR3 is TGTGCCAGCAGCTTACTTTCTGGAGGGGGGTACGAGCAGTACTTC. Translated: CASSLLSGGGYEQYF.

The V gene is TRBV11-2, the J gene TRBJ1-1; 9 nucleotides align to TRBD1. The CDR3 totals 15 residues. Germline V gene lookup returns CDR1 SGHAT and CDR2 FQNNGV. Trimming removed 5 bases from V and 4 bases from J; junction bases left unmatched: 8. The CDR3 protein is CASSRTGEVLTEAFF. CDR3 DNA sequence: TGTGCCAGCAGCCGGACAGGGGAAGTACTCACTGAAGCTTTCTTT. Supplemented by reference TRBV11-2 and TRBJ1-1, the full variable domain reads EAGVAQSPRYKIIEKRQSVAFWCNPISGHATLYWYQQILGQGPKLLIQFQNNGVVDDSQLPKDRFSAERLKGVDSTLKIQPAKLEDSAVYLCASSRTGEVLTEAFFGQGTRLTVV.

This chain links TRBV18 with TRBJ1-6; TRBD1 aligns across 7 bases. J was trimmed by 9 bases and V by 2 bases; bases with no gene match: 16. The CDR3 is 18 amino acids. CDR1 is KGHSH and CDR2 is LQKENI in the germline V gene. The CDR3 nucleotides are TGTGCCAGCTCACCAGATTTAGCAGGGGGATTTTCTAGTTCACCCCTCCACTTT. This codes for CASSPDLAGGFSSSPLHF.

The V and J genes are TRBV18 and TRBJ2-7; 9 bases are a match to TRBD2. V shed 4 bases, J shed 4 bases, and the junction held 14 bases outside the gene matches. The germline CDR1 and CDR2 sequences are KGHSH and LQKENI. There are 17 residues in the CDR3. The CDR3 DNA reads TGTGCCAGCTCACGAGCTGGGCTAGCGGGAACGAGATACGAGCAGTACTTC. Its protein product is CASSRAGLAGTRYEQYF.

V is TRBV12-5 and J is TRBJ2-7, with 7 bases that match TRBD1. Germline-derived CDR1 and CDR2 are LGHNT and FRNRAP. J lost 3 bases, V lost 6 bases, and 5 bases had no gene match. The CDR3 has 13 residues. In DNA, the CDR3 is TGTGCTAGTGGCGGGACAGCATTCTACGAGCAGTACTTC. Protein: CASGGTAFYEQYF.

The chain couples TRBV25-1 to TRBJ2-6; 8 positions match TRBD1. This CDR3 region has 18 residues. Per the germline V gene, CDR1 is MGHDK and CDR2 is SYGVNS. V was clipped by 2 bases and J by 1 base; unmatched bases: 7. The CDR3 DNA follows: TGTGCCAGCAGTGAAGGGGGCAGGGGGCAGTCTGGGGCCAACGTCCTGACTTTC. Its protein is CASSEGGRGQSGANVLTF.

This chain connects TRBV7-8 to TRBJ2-5; 10 nucleotides line up with TRBD1. From germline, CDR1 is SGHVS and CDR2 FQNEAQ. The CDR3 is made up of 15 amino acids. J gave up 4 bases and V 5 bases, and 7 bases lay outside the gene matches. The CDR3 nucleotides read TGTGCCAGCAGCCTCAGGACAGGGGGTCCAGAGACCCAGTACTTC. This encodes CASSLRTGGPETQYF.

For this clone: The sample holds other DNA sequences that translate to the same CDR3. The chain uses TRBV5-5 and TRBJ2-6; the D is unclear. Germline assignment: CDR1 SGHKS and CDR2 YYEKEE (reference sequence). Trimming cost V 0 bases and J 0 bases, with 7 bases left between them. The CDR3 extends over 16 amino acids. CDR3: CASSLGVASGANVLTF. The CDR3 bases are TGTGCCAGCAGCTTGGGCGTGGCCTCTGGGGCCAACGTCCTGACTTTC.

A remark on this clone: This sample includes further DNA sequences coding for the same CDR3. In nucleotides, the CDR3 is TGTGCCAGCAGTTACGGGCAGGGATTTTACGAGCAGTACTTC. Encoded protein: CASSYGQGFYEQYF. V and J are TRBV6-5 and TRBJ2-7; a weak D match, TRBD1 (5 bases). CDR3 size: 14 residues. V was shortened by 2 bases and J by 4 bases, with 12 bases between the two germline ends. CDR1 and CDR2 (germline): MNHEY, SVGAGI.

On this clone: Within the sample, other DNA sequences also encode this same CDR3. The chain recombines TRBV14 with TRBJ1-2, with D perhaps TRBD1 (5 bases). With 4 bases removed from V and 6 bases from J, the gap between germline ends came to 12 bases. The CDR3 has 13 amino acids. Germline V gives CDR1 SGHDN, CDR2 FVKESK. The CDR3 sequence: CASSPRGGDGYTF. CDR3 nucleotide sequence: TGTGCCAGCAGCCCCCGGGGGGGAGATGGCTACACCTTC.

V and J are TRBV18 and TRBJ2-5, with 11 bases that match TRBD2. CDR1 and CDR2 from the germline V gene are KGHSH and LQKENI. Trimming took 3 bases from V and 0 from J; bases not matched to a gene: 0. The length of the CDR3 is 15 residues. For the CDR3, the DNA is TGTGCCAGCTCACCGACTAGCGGGAACCAAGAGACCCAGTACTTC. Amino acid sequence: CASSPTSGNQETQYF.